This T cell receptor beta chain derives from a study of T cell responses to AZD1222 COVID-19 vaccine. This CDR3 is 14 amino acids long. Germline CDR1 reads SEHNR; CDR2 reads FQNEAQ (reference sequence). Deletions cut 6 bases from V and 4 bases from J, with 15 bases between. Clones were sequenced by immunoSEQ multiplex PCR, and TCRdb holds only the in-frame ones, with some missing. The sample holds about 150,000 clones, about nine tenths seen once. The sequencing here drew on peripheral blood, taken after recovery from COVID-19. The TCR originated in an adult who had recovered from COVID-19. The rearrangement uses TRBV7-9 and TRBJ2-5, with D possibly matching TRBD1 (6 bases). In DNA form, the CDR3 reads TGTGCCAGCAGTACTGGGGGCTTTCGAGAGACCCAGTACTTC. Amino acid sequence: CASSTGGFRETQYF.